This is a list of T cell receptor beta chains from one sample in a study of T cells after yellow fever vaccination. From the 5' RACE reads, TCRdb called clonotypes with MiXCR, one entry per CDR3 protein. Of around 550,000 distinct CDR3 sequences in the sample, about a fifth were seen once. Specimen: PBMCs, collected 15 days after the yellow fever booster vaccination. These receptors were obtained from a man between 25 and 39 years old who received the YFV17D yellow fever vaccine. Each CDR3 is given with its conserved first and last residue. Each record gives: clone size, J gene, D gene, V gene, CDR3 DNA, CDR3 protein. A D gene is named only where the DNA matches it firmly. The size field is filled for only some rows; it gives once, few, many or a size class.

size: many
J: TRBJ2-1
D: -
V: TRBV3-1
DNA: TGTGCCAGCAGCCATTTACTCTACAATGAGCAGTTCTTC
CDR3: CASSHLLYNEQFF

size: many
J: TRBJ2-7
D: -
V: TRBV20-1
DNA: TGCAGTGCTAGTCGATCTTCCTACGAGCAGTACTTC
CDR3: CSASRSSYEQYF

size: -
J: TRBJ2-6
D: -
V: TRBV7-2
DNA: TGTGCCAGCAGCATGGACAGGGCCAACGTCCTGACTTTC
CDR3: CASSMDRANVLTF

size: -
J: TRBJ2-7
D: -
V: TRBV10-3
DNA: TGTGCCATCAGTGTCGCCCAGGAGACCTACGAGCAGTACTTC
CDR3: CAISVAQETYEQYF

size: -
J: TRBJ1-6
D: -
V: TRBV3-1
DNA: TGTGCCAGCAGCCAAGACAGGGTCACATCACCCCTCCACTTT
CDR3: CASSQDRVTSPLHF

size: few
J: TRBJ2-2
D: TRBD2
V: TRBV10-3
DNA: TGTGCCATCAGCCCGGGACTAGCGGGAGCCGGGGAGCTGTTTTTT
CDR3: CAISPGLAGAGELFF

size: -
J: TRBJ2-6
D: TRBD1
V: TRBV12-3/TRBV12-4
DNA: TGTGCCAGCAGTTCCAACACAGGGGCTGGGGCCAACGTCCTGACTTTC
CDR3: CASSSNTGAGANVLTF

size: -
J: TRBJ2-3
D: TRBD1
V: TRBV4-3
DNA: TGCGCCAGCAGCCAACAGGGGACAGGGTCAGATACGCAGTATTTT
CDR3: CASSQQGTGSDTQYF

size: once
J: TRBJ1-3
D: -
V: TRBV29-1
DNA: TGCAGCGTTGGACATGCCTCTGGAAACACCATATATTTT
CDR3: CSVGHASGNTIYF

size: few
J: TRBJ2-7
D: TRBD1
V: TRBV5-6
DNA: TGTGCCAGCAGCGAGACAGGGTTCTCCTACGAGCAGTACTTC
CDR3: CASSETGFSYEQYF

size: few
J: TRBJ2-7
D: TRBD1
V: TRBV5-1
DNA: TGCGCCAGCGCTTTCGGGACAGGATCCTACGAGCAGTACTTC
CDR3: CASAFGTGSYEQYF

size: -
J: TRBJ2-5
D: -
V: TRBV7-9
DNA: TGTGCCAGCAGCCGCCGGGACATCCCAGAGACCCAGTACTTC
CDR3: CASSRRDIPETQYF

size: -
J: TRBJ2-1
D: -
V: TRBV11-3
DNA: TGTGCCAGCAGCTTAAAGACGAGCAATGAGCAGTTCTTC
CDR3: CASSLKTSNEQFF

size: few
J: TRBJ2-2
D: -
V: TRBV5-1
DNA: TGCGCCAGCATCGGCGGGGCAGGGAGGATTAACACCGGGGAGCTGTTTTTT
CDR3: CASIGGAGRINTGELFF

size: few
J: TRBJ2-1
D: TRBD2
V: TRBV5-1
DNA: TGCGCCAGCAGCACTAGCGGGATTAGCTCCTACAATGAGCAGTTCTTC
CDR3: CASSTSGISSYNEQFF

size: many
J: TRBJ1-1
D: -
V: TRBV6-5
DNA: TGTGCCAGCAAGAGGAGCAGGAACACTGAAGCTTTCTTT
CDR3: CASKRSRNTEAFF

size: -
J: TRBJ2-7
D: -
V: TRBV7-8
DNA: TGTGCCAGCAGCCTAACGACGGAAAACGAGCAGTACTTC
CDR3: CASSLTTENEQYF

size: -
J: TRBJ2-1
D: TRBD2
V: TRBV7-8
DNA: TGTGCCAGCAGCCCTTCCAGGCGGGAGGAGCAGTTCTTC
CDR3: CASSPSRREEQFF

size: few
J: TRBJ2-1
D: -
V: TRBV24-1
DNA: TGTGCCACCAGTGACAACAGGGCCTACAATGAGCAGTTCTTC
CDR3: CATSDNRAYNEQFF

size: -
J: TRBJ1-5
D: -
V: TRBV19
DNA: TGTGCCAGTACAAAACTCGGGGGGGCTGGCAATCAGCCCCAGCATTTT
CDR3: CASTKLGGAGNQPQHF

size: -
J: TRBJ2-6
D: TRBD1
V: TRBV7-9
DNA: TGTGCCAGCGACAGGGGGTCTGGGGCCAACGTCCTGACTTTC
CDR3: CASDRGSGANVLTF

size: few
J: TRBJ2-7
D: -
V: TRBV6-2/TRBV6-3
DNA: TGTGCCAGCAGTTTCACCGGGCTAGCAGACTACGAGCAGTACTTC
CDR3: CASSFTGLADYEQYF

size: few
J: TRBJ2-1
D: TRBD2
V: TRBV5-1
DNA: TGCGCCAGCAGGCCGACTAGCGGGCCCTACAATGAGCAGTTCTTC
CDR3: CASRPTSGPYNEQFF

size: few
J: TRBJ2-1
D: TRBD2
V: TRBV7-2
DNA: TGTGCCAGCACCCTTAGTAGCGGGGGGACACACAATGAGCAGTTCTTC
CDR3: CASTLSSGGTHNEQFF

size: few
J: TRBJ2-1
D: -
V: TRBV5-1
DNA: TGCGCCAGCAGCTGGGGGCACAGGGGACTAGTAGAAGGCGAGCAGTTCTTC
CDR3: CASSWGHRGLVEGEQFF

size: -
J: TRBJ2-7
D: -
V: TRBV5-1
DNA: TGCGCCAGCAGGGCTTCCAGCTCCTACAAGCAGTACTTC
CDR3: CASRASSSYKQYF

size: -
J: TRBJ1-3
D: -
V: TRBV7-2
DNA: TGTGCCAGCAGCTTAGCCGACTTCGGATCACTAAGAAACACCATATATTTT
CDR3: CASSLADFGSLRNTIYF

size: few
J: TRBJ2-1
D: -
V: TRBV3-1
DNA: TGTGCCAGCAGCCGCAAGCGGGATGAGCAGTTCTTC
CDR3: CASSRKRDEQFF

size: -
J: TRBJ2-7
D: -
V: TRBV12-3/TRBV12-4
DNA: TGTGCCAGCAGTTGGGGAGTAGGAGGGTCCTACGAGCAGTACTTC
CDR3: CASSWGVGGSYEQYF

size: few
J: TRBJ2-1
D: -
V: TRBV29-1
DNA: TGCAGCGTTGAAAAAGATTCCAACGCCCCCTACAATGAGCAGTTCTTC
CDR3: CSVEKDSNAPYNEQFF

size: few
J: TRBJ2-7
D: TRBD2
V: TRBV20-1
DNA: TGCAGTGCTAGAGATTGGCCTAGCGGGAGGGCCAGGGGCTACGAGCAGTACTTC
CDR3: CSARDWPSGRARGYEQYF

size: -
J: TRBJ2-2
D: TRBD1
V: TRBV5-5
DNA: TGTGCCAGCAGCTTCGGACAGGGGACCCTTGGCGGGGAGCTGTTTTTT
CDR3: CASSFGQGTLGGELFF

size: -
J: TRBJ1-4
D: -
V: TRBV4-3
DNA: TGCGCCAGCAGCCAAGTATGGCAGATCAATGAAAAACTGTTTTTT
CDR3: CASSQVWQINEKLFF

size: -
J: TRBJ2-5
D: TRBD1
V: TRBV5-5
DNA: TGTGCCAGCAGCTTGGTGGGACAGGTCCAAGAGACCCAGTACTTC
CDR3: CASSLVGQVQETQYF

size: few
J: TRBJ2-1
D: -
V: TRBV20-1
DNA: TGCAGTGCTAGTCCGAAACCCTACAATGAGCAGTTCTTC
CDR3: CSASPKPYNEQFF

size: many
J: TRBJ1-5
D: TRBD1
V: TRBV29-1
DNA: TGCAGCGCTCAAAAAGGGACAGGAAGGGATCAGCCCCAGCATTTT
CDR3: CSAQKGTGRDQPQHF

size: once
J: TRBJ1-2
D: -
V: TRBV7-9
DNA: TGTGCCAGCAGCTGGACTGTTGGCTACACCTTC
CDR3: CASSWTVGYTF

size: few
J: TRBJ2-7
D: TRBD1
V: TRBV7-2
DNA: TGTGCCAGCAGCTTGGGGGACAGGGGGGGCGAGCAGTACTTC
CDR3: CASSLGDRGGEQYF

size: -
J: TRBJ2-3
D: -
V: TRBV11-2
DNA: TGTGCCAGCAGCTTAGTCTTAGCACCTAGCGCCACTAGCACAGATACGCAGTATTTT
CDR3: CASSLVLAPSATSTDTQYF

size: few
J: TRBJ2-3
D: TRBD2
V: TRBV14
DNA: TGTGCCAGCAGCCAAGGTCTTCGGGGGAGGGTCACAGATACGCAGTATTTT
CDR3: CASSQGLRGRVTDTQYF

size: few
J: TRBJ2-1
D: -
V: TRBV7-8
DNA: TGTGCCAGCAGCAAGGGAGGAAGGAATGAGCAGTTCTTC
CDR3: CASSKGGRNEQFF

size: -
J: TRBJ2-2
D: TRBD1
V: TRBV24-1
DNA: TGTGCCACCAGTGATTCCCCAGGGGGCATTGACACCGGGGAGCTGTTTTTT
CDR3: CATSDSPGGIDTGELFF

size: few
J: TRBJ2-5
D: TRBD1
V: TRBV27
DNA: TGTGCCAGCAGGCCGGGCATCGGGGGGGACAGGGGACAAGAGACCCAGTACTTC
CDR3: CASRPGIGGDRGQETQYF

size: -
J: TRBJ2-1
D: TRBD2
V: TRBV27
DNA: TGTGCCAGCACCACCGGGACTAGCGGAAACAATGAGCAGTTCTTC
CDR3: CASTTGTSGNNEQFF

size: -
J: TRBJ2-7
D: -
V: TRBV20-1
DNA: TGCAGTGCTAGAGAGCCAAGTCTGTACGAGCAGTACTTC
CDR3: CSAREPSLYEQYF

size: -
J: TRBJ2-2
D: -
V: TRBV15
DNA: TGTGCCACCAGCAGAGGAACAGGGAACACCGGGGAGCTGTTTTTT
CDR3: CATSRGTGNTGELFF

size: -
J: TRBJ1-4
D: -
V: TRBV5-1
DNA: TGCGCCAGCAGCTTGGCGGCAACTAATGAAAAACTGTTTTTT
CDR3: CASSLAATNEKLFF

size: few
J: TRBJ1-2
D: -
V: TRBV5-5
DNA: TGTGCCAGCACCACTACGGCAGGGAACTATGGCTACACCTTC
CDR3: CASTTTAGNYGYTF

size: few
J: TRBJ2-3
D: TRBD1
V: TRBV9
DNA: TGTGCCAGCAGCCCAGGGGGGGACAGGGCAACAGATACGCAGTATTTT
CDR3: CASSPGGDRATDTQYF

size: few
J: TRBJ1-5
D: TRBD1
V: TRBV29-1
DNA: TGCAGCGTTCTGGGACAGGGTAGCGAGCCCCAGCATTTT
CDR3: CSVLGQGSEPQHF

size: few
J: TRBJ2-3
D: TRBD1
V: TRBV25-1
DNA: TGTGCCAGCACTCCGGGACAGGCAACCACAGATACGCAGTATTTT
CDR3: CASTPGQATTDTQYF

size: few
J: TRBJ2-2
D: -
V: TRBV19
DNA: TGTGCCAGTACGACATCCGGGACCGCGAACACCGGGGAGCTGTTTTTT
CDR3: CASTTSGTANTGELFF

size: -
J: TRBJ1-2
D: TRBD1
V: TRBV6-1
DNA: TGTGCCAGCAGGGGGGTCAGGGGGACAGGGTTCGACTATGGCTACACCTTC
CDR3: CASRGVRGTGFDYGYTF

size: few
J: TRBJ2-7
D: -
V: TRBV6-1
DNA: TGTGCCAGCAGCCAGACCGGGTTGGCCTACGAGCAGTACTTC
CDR3: CASSQTGLAYEQYF

size: few
J: TRBJ2-7
D: -
V: TRBV6-5
DNA: TGTGCCAGCAGTTACGGGGTGGCCAACGAGCAGTACTTC
CDR3: CASSYGVANEQYF

size: few
J: TRBJ2-2
D: TRBD2
V: TRBV20-1
DNA: TGCAGTGCTAGAGAGCGGGAGGGCCGCACCGGGGAGCTGTTTTTT
CDR3: CSAREREGRTGELFF

size: -
J: TRBJ2-5
D: -
V: TRBV7-9
DNA: TGTGCCAGCAGCCTAGAGATAGGAGTGGTTGTGGAGACCCAGTACTTC
CDR3: CASSLEIGVVVETQYF

size: -
J: TRBJ2-1
D: -
V: TRBV29-1
DNA: TGCAGCGTTACGGGGAATTACAATGAGCAGTTCTTC
CDR3: CSVTGNYNEQFF

size: few
J: TRBJ2-1
D: -
V: TRBV20-1
DNA: TGCAGTGCGGTAACTAGTTATGAGCAGTTCTTC
CDR3: CSAVTSYEQFF